This T cell receptor (beta chain) is from a study of blood T cell repertoires in COVID-19. The CDR3 spans 13 residues. The J segment lost 6 bases and the V segment lost 7 bases, leaving 5 bases of the junction unmatched. In germline, CDR1 is SGHDN, CDR2 FVKESK. Assay used: immunoSEQ multiplex PCR; TCRdb lists only in-frame clones, some missing. This table holds roughly 150,000 clones, around 80% found once. In its sample, this clone was seen a few times. The rearrangement joins TRBV14 to TRBJ1-1, with 10 positions matching TRBD1. Sequencing was done on a sample of peripheral blood. This sequence was found in a woman between 70 and 85 years old who had recovered from COVID-19. The CDR3 DNA is TGTGCCAGCACCACCGGGACAGGGGCTGAAGCTTTCTTT. It is translated as CASTTGTGAEAFF.